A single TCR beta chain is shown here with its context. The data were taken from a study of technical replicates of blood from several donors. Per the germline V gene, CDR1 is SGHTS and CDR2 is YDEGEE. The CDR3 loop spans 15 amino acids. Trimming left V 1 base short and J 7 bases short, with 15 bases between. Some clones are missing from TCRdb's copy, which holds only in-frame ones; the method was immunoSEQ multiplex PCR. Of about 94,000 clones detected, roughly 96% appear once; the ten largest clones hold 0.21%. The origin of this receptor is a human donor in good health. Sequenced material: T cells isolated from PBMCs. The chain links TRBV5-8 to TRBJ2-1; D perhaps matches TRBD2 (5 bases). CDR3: CASSLTGLRGNEQFF. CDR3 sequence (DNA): TGTGCCAGCAGCTTGACCGGACTCCGGGGAAATGAGCAGTTCTTC. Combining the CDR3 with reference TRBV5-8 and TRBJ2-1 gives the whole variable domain EAGVTQSPTHLIKTRGQQATLRCSPISGHTSVYWYQQALGLGLQFLLWYDEGEERNRGNFPPRFSGRQFPNYSSELNVNALELEDSALYLCASSLTGLRGNEQFFGPGTRLTVL.